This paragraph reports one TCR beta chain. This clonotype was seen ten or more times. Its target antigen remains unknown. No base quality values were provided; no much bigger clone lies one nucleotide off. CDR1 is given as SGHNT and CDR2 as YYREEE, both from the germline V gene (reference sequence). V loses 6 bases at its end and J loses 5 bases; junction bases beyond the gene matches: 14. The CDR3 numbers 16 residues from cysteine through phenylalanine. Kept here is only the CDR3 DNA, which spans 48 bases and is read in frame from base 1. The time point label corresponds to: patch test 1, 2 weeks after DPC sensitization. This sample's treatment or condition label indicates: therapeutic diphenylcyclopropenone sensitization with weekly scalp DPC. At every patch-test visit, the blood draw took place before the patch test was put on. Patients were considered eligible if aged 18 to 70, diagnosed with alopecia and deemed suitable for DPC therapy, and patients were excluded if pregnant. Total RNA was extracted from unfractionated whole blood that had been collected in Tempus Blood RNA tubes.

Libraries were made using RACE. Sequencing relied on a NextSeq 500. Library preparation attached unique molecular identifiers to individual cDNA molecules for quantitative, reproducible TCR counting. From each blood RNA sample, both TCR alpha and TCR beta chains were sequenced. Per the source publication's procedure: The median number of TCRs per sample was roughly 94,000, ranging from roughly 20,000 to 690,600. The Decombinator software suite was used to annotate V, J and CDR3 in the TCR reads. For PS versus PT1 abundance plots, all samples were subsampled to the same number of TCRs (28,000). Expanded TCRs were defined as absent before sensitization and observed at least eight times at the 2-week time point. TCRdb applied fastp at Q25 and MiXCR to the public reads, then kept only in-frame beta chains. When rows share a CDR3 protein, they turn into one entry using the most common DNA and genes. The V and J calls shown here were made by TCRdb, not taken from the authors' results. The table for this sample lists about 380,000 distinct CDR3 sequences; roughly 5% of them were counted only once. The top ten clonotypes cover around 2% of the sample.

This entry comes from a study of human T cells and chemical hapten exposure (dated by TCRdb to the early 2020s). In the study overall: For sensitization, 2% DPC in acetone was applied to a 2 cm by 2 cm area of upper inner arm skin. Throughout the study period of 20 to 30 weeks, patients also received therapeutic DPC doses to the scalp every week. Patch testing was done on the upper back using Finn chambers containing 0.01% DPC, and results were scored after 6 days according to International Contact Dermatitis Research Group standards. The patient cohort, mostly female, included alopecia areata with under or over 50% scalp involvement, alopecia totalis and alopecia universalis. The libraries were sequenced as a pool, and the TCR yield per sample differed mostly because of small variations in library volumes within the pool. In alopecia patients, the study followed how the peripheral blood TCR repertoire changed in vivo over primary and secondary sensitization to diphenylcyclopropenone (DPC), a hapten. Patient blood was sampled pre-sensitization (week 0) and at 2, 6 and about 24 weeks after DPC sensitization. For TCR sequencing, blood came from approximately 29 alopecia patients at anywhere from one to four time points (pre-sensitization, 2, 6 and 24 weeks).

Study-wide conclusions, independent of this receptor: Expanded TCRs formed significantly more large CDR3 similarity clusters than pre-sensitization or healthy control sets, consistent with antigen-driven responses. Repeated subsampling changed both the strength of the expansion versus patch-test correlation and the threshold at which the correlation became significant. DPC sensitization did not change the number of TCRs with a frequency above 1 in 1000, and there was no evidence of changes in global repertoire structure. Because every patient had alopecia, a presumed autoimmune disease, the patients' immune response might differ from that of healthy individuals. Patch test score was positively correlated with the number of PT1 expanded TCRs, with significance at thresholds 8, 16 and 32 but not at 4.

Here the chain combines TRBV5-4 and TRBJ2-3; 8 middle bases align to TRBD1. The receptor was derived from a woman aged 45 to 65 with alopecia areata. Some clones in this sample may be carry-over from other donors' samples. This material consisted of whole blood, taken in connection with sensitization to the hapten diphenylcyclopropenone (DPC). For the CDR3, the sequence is CASTLSPTGAKDTQYF. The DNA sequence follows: TGTGCCAGCACCTTATCCCCGACAGGGGCAAAAGATACGCAGTATTTT.